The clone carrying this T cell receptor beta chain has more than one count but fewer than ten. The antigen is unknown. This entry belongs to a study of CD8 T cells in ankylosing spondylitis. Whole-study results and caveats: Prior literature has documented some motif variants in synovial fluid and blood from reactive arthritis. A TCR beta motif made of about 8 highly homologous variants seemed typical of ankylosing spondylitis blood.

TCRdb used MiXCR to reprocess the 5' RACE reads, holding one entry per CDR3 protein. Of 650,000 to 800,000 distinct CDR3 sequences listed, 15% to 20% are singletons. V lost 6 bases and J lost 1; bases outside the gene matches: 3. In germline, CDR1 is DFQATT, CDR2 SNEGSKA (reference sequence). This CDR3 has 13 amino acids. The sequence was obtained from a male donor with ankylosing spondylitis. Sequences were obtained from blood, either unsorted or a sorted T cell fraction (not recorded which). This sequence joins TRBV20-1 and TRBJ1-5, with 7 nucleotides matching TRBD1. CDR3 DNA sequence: TGCAGTGCCAAGACAGGGAGCAATCAGCCCCAGCATTTT. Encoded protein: CSAKTGSNQPQHF.